Following are 13 T cell receptor beta chains from one sample sequenced in a study of blood T cell repertoires in COVID-19. The repertoire was sequenced with immunoSEQ multiplex PCR; TCRdb's copy has only in-frame clones and lacks some. The data hold more than 150,000 clones, with 75% to 90% observed a single time. The sample comprised PBMCs or T cells enriched from blood (not recorded which). The receptors come from a woman aged 25 to 39 who had recovered from COVID-19.

The chain couples TRBV18 to TRBJ1-1; TRBD1 matches at 8 bases. This CDR3 has 19 amino acids. J gave up 1 base and V 3 bases, and 16 bases lay outside the gene matches. The germline V gene has CDR1 KGHSH and CDR2 LQKENI. This chain's CDR3 is CASSPVSLLTTGGNTEAFF. The CDR3 coding sequence is TGTGCCAGCTCACCGGTGAGTCTTCTCACAACAGGGGGGAACACTGAAGCTTTCTTT. Full variable domain (outside the CDR3, taken from reference TRBV18 and TRBJ1-1): NAGVMQNPRHLVRRRGQEARLRCSPMKGHSHVYWYRQLPEEGLKFMVYLQKENIIDESGMPKERFSAEFPKEGPSILRIQQVVRGDSAAYFCASSPVSLLTTGGNTEAFFGQGTRLTVV.

This clone was seen once. The V call is TRBV10-3, the J call TRBJ1-2; D possibly corresponds to TRBD1 (6 bases). The germline gives CDR1 ENHRY, CDR2 SYGVKD. The V gene lost 6 bases and the J gene lost 8 bases, with 16 bases spanning the gap. The CDR3 has 13 amino acids. The chain's CDR3 is CAIRATGGGGYTF. For the CDR3, the DNA is TGTGCCATCAGGGCGACCGGGGGGGGCGGCTACACCTTC.

The CDR3 reads CASRQGSSYEQYF. DNA of the CDR3: TGTGCCAGCCGACAGGGGTCTTCCTACGAGCAGTACTTC. V is TRBV6-5 and J is TRBJ2-7, with 8 bases fitting TRBD1. V shed 8 bases and J 1 base; nucleotides not matched to a gene: 4. This CDR3 is 13 amino acids long. Germline values: CDR1 MNHEY, CDR2 SVGAGI.

The V call is TRBV11-2, the J call TRBJ2-2, with unresolved D. This CDR3 region has 14 residues. V lost 5 bases and J 1 base, leaving 8 bases between the germline ends. In germline, CDR1 is SGHAT, CDR2 FQNNGV. CDR3 residues: CASSRNRNTGELFF. CDR3 DNA: TGTGCCAGCAGCCGGAACAGGAACACCGGGGAGCTGTTTTTT.

J is TRBJ1-2 and V is TRBV6-5; D is possibly TRBD1 (5 bases). CDR1 MNHEY and CDR2 SVGAGI come from the germline V gene. The CDR3 extends over 15 amino acids. V lost 5 bases and J lost 1, with 14 bases in between. The CDR3 loop is CASSPPSTVNYGYTF. The CDR3 DNA reads TGTGCCAGCAGTCCCCCATCGACAGTTAACTATGGCTACACCTTC.

The chain couples TRBV7-3 to TRBJ1-1, with D hard to call. Germline CDR1 reads SGHTA; CDR2 reads FQGTGA. The germline V and J ends were trimmed by 5 bases and 2 bases, with 9 bases remaining between them. The CDR3 spans 13 residues. The CDR3 is CASSENINTEAFF. CDR3 in DNA: TGTGCCAGCAGCGAAAACATCAACACTGAAGCTTTCTTT.

This rearrangement joins TRBV29-1 to TRBJ1-2, with 10 nucleotides matching TRBD1. J lost 7 bases, V lost 6 bases, and 8 bases had no gene match. Germline assignment: CDR1 SQVTM and CDR2 ANQGSEA. CDR3 length: 13 residues. The CDR3 reads CSVVNRDRGGYTF. The DNA for the CDR3 is TGCAGCGTAGTAAACCGGGACAGGGGTGGCTACACCTTC.

The J gene is TRBJ2-1, the V gene TRBV27, with TRBD2 matching over 11 bases. The CDR3 consists of 15 residues. The germline V gene encodes CDR1 MNHEY and CDR2 SMNVEV (reference sequence). V dropped 6 bases and J dropped 6; count of bases not matched to a gene: 7. This CDR3 reads CASSYTSGSANEQFF. In DNA form, the CDR3 reads TGTGCCAGCAGCTATACTAGCGGGAGCGCCAATGAGCAGTTCTTC.

The chain joins TRBV19 to TRBJ2-7; 8 bases agree with TRBD1. Germline lookup yields CDR1 LNHDA and CDR2 SQIVND (reference sequence). The CDR3 extends over 15 amino acids. V lost 4 bases to trimming and J lost 2 bases; unmatched junction nucleotides: 7. As DNA, the CDR3 is TGTGCCAGTAGTACCCAGTGGGGACAGGCCTACGAGCAGTACTTC. Translating gives CASSTQWGQAYEQYF. The full variable domain, its missing parts supplied by reference TRBV19 and TRBJ2-7, is DGGITQSPKYLFRKEGQNVTLSCEQNLNHDAMYWYRQDPGQGLRLIYYSQIVNDFQKGDIAEGYSVSREKKESFPLTVTSAQKNPTAFYLCASSTQWGQAYEQYFGPGTRLTVT.

V and J are TRBV4-2 and TRBJ1-5, with no clear D. The CDR3 is 15 residues long. V gave up 4 bases and J gave up 7 bases, with 17 bases separating them. Germline V CDR1 and CDR2: LGHNA, YNFKEQ. DNA for the CDR3: TGTGCCAGCAGCCGCGTCGAGGGAAATAACCAGCCCCAGCATTTT. Its translation is CASSRVEGNNQPQHF.

V usage is TRBV2 and J usage is TRBJ1-2; D is possibly TRBD1 (6 bases). The CDR3 loop spans 14 amino acids. Germline V gene sequence: CDR1 SNHLY, CDR2 FYNNEI. The germline V and J ends were trimmed by 6 bases and 2 bases, with 13 bases remaining between them. The CDR3 nucleotides read TGTGCCAGCAGGTACAGACAGGAGAACTATGGCTACACCTTC. Translated: CASRYRQENYGYTF.

The V gene is TRBV6-5, the J gene TRBJ1-3; D unresolved. Germline assignment: CDR1 MNHEY and CDR2 SVGAGI. CDR3 length equals 12 residues. V was cut by 4 bases and J by 5 bases, with 6 bases left in between. CDR3 sequence reads: CASSSLRNTIYF. As DNA, the CDR3 is TGTGCCAGCAGTTCCCTTCGAAACACCATATATTTT.

This chain uses TRBV4-1 with TRBJ2-7; TRBD2 agrees at 8 bases. Trimming removed 1 base from V and 5 bases from J; junction bases left unmatched: 13. CDR1 and CDR2 from the germline V gene are MGHRA and YSYEKL. The CDR3 sequence is 17 residues long. In DNA form, the CDR3 reads TGCGCCAGCAGCCAAGGACCCGGGATAGGACTAGCCGACGAGCAGTACTTC. Translated, it gives CASSQGPGIGLADEQYF.